This TCR beta chain is from a study of OX40 agonist ivuxolimab in advanced cancers. Some clones are missing from TCRdb's copy, which holds only in-frame ones; the method was immunoSEQ multiplex PCR. Of fewer than 90,000 clones listed, approximately 89% are singletons. V lost 2 bases and J 7 bases, leaving 12 bases between the germline ends. The length of the CDR3 is 14 residues. Germline CDR1 and CDR2: KGHSH and LQKENI. V gene TRBV18 combines with J gene TRBJ2-1; possibly TRBD1 or TRBD2 for D (5 bases each). This TCR came from an adult with an advanced solid tumor such as melanoma, head and neck, liver or kidney cancer. The sample in question was CD4+ or CD8+ T cells sorted from blood, obtained in a trial of the OX40 agonist ivuxolimab. The DNA of the CDR3 is TGTGCCAGCTCACCATTAATGGGACGGAATGAGCAGTTCTTC. It yields the protein CASSPLMGRNEQFF.